This T cell receptor beta chain originates from a study of blood T cell repertoires in COVID-19. TCRdb keeps only in-frame clones here, not all; method: immunoSEQ multiplex PCR. The table has 200,000 to 300,000 clones, just under 90% seen once; the top ten hold over 3.5%. V lost 7 bases to trimming and J lost 2 bases, with 12 bases between them. The germline V gene has CDR1 SGHAT and CDR2 FQNNGV. The length of the CDR3 is 15 residues. Input material: peripheral blood. This sequence joins TRBV11-2 and TRBJ2-6; tentative D call: TRBD2 (6 bases). This sequence originates from a woman between 35 and 50 years old with acute or convalescent COVID-19. The CDR3 protein is CASTNRGAGANVLTF. CDR3 nucleotides: TGTGCCAGCACCAATCGCGGGGCTGGGGCCAACGTCCTGACTTTC.